Below are 28 T cell receptor beta chains sequenced from a single sample in a study of blood T cell repertoires in COVID-19. TCRdb's copy holds only in-frame clones and misses some; the assay was immunoSEQ multiplex PCR. The sample lists around 300,000 clones, around nine tenths occurring once. The sequenced sample was PBMCs or T cells enriched from blood (not recorded which). These receptors were taken from a woman between 18 and 29 years old who had recovered from COVID-19.

This rearrangement joins TRBV7-9 to TRBJ1-1; weak D call: TRBD1 (5 bases). The CDR3 sequence is 16 residues long. Germline V gene sequence: CDR1 SEHNR, CDR2 FQNEAQ (reference sequence). V was pared by 4 bases and J by 4 bases, with 19 bases between. CDR3 nucleotides: TGTGCCAGCAGCTCCCACTATGCTTTGGGGGGCACTGAAGCTTTCTTT. Amino acids: CASSSHYALGGTEAFF.

V and J are TRBV5-1 and TRBJ2-7; D ambiguous. The germline gives CDR1 SGHRS, CDR2 YFSETQ. The CDR3 sequence is 14 residues long. Trimming took off 3 bases at V and 2 bases at J, with 12 bases between the two ends. CDR3 loop: CASSSRLSTYEQYF. In DNA, the CDR3 is TGCGCCAGCAGCTCCAGACTCTCCACCTACGAGCAGTACTTC. Looking up the rest from reference TRBV5-1 and TRBJ2-7 gives the full variable domain: KAGVTQTPRYLIKTRGQQVTLSCSPISGHRSVSWYQQTPGQGLQFLFEYFSETQRNKGNFPGRFSGRQFSNSRSEMNVSTLELGDSALYLCASSSRLSTYEQYFGPGTRLTVT.

This sequence joins TRBV5-4 and TRBJ2-7; D is perhaps TRBD2 (5 bases). This CDR3 comprises 12 residues. Germline V gene sequence: CDR1 SGHNT, CDR2 YYREEE (reference sequence). V shed 1 base and J shed 4 bases, with 6 bases lying between them. The CDR3 protein is CASSLTGYEQYF. The CDR3 region has the DNA TGTGCCAGCAGCTTGACGGGATACGAGCAGTACTTC.

The CDR3 sequence: CASRITTGQFYNEQFF. The CDR3 nucleotides are TGCGCCAGCAGGATAACCACGGGACAGTTTTACAATGAGCAGTTCTTC. The chain links TRBV5-1 to TRBJ2-1; 7 nucleotides match TRBD1. V dropped 5 bases and J dropped 4; count of bases not matched to a gene: 12. Germline CDR1 reads SGHRS; CDR2 reads YFSETQ. This CDR3 has 16 residues.

The chain employs TRBV7-6 and TRBJ2-5; 7 bases fit TRBD1. Germline CDR1 is SGHVS and CDR2 is FNYEAQ. CDR3 length equals 13 residues. J lost 3 bases, V lost 5 bases, and 3 bases had no gene match. CDR3 in DNA: TGTGCCAGCAGCAGGACAGGAAAAGAGACCCAGTACTTC. Residues: CASSRTGKETQYF.

The chain's CDR3 is CASNLNQGSYEQYF. The CDR3 DNA is TGTGCCAGCAACCTAAACCAAGGGAGCTACGAGCAGTACTTC. The chain joins TRBV7-9 to TRBJ2-7; TRBD2 is a possible D gene (5 bases). The CDR3 spans 14 residues. The germline V and J ends were trimmed by 7 bases and 3 bases, with 16 bases remaining between them. Germline V gives CDR1 SEHNR, CDR2 FQNEAQ (reference sequence).

DNA of the CDR3: TGTGCCTGGACGACAGAAAATAACTATGGCTACACCTTC. It specifies CAWTTENNYGYTF. The V gene is TRBV30, the J gene TRBJ1-2; a possible D gene is TRBD1 (5 bases). Germline V CDR1 and CDR2: GTSNPN, SVGIG (reference sequence). V lost 4 bases and J lost 1, with 10 bases in between. The CDR3 sequence is 13 residues long. The full variable domain, in which reference TRBV30 and TRBJ1-2 provide the parts outside the CDR3, is SQTIHQWPATLVQPVGSPLSLECTVEGTSNPNLYWYRQAAGRGLQLLFYSVGIGQISSEVPQNLSASRPQDRQFILSSKKLLLSDSGFYLCAWTTENNYGYTFGSGTRLTVV.

The chain uses TRBV19 and TRBJ1-2; tentatively, D is TRBD1 (5 bases). The CDR3 spans 14 residues. With 3 bases removed from V and 4 bases from J, the gap between germline ends came to 12 bases. Germline-derived CDR1 and CDR2 are LNHDA and SQIVND (reference sequence). DNA for the CDR3: TGTGCCAGTAGTATGCAGGGCTTGGGCTATGGCTACACCTTC. Translating gives CASSMQGLGYGYTF.

The rearrangement joins TRBV29-1 to TRBJ2-3; TRBD2 agrees at 7 bases. Looked up from germline, CDR1 is SQVTM and CDR2 is ANQGSEA. J was trimmed by 5 bases and V by 4 bases; bases with no gene match: 6. The CDR3 has 13 residues. This chain's CDR3 is CSVVSGNGDTQYF. As DNA, the CDR3 is TGCAGCGTTGTAAGCGGGAATGGAGATACGCAGTATTTT.

This clone was seen only a few times. This rearrangement joins TRBV2 to TRBJ2-5; 8 nucleotides agree with TRBD2. Trimming removed 4 bases from V and 4 bases from J; junction bases left unmatched: 2. Germline CDR1 and CDR2: SNHLY and FYNNEI. The CDR3 sequence is 13 residues long. CDR3 DNA sequence: TGTGCCAGCAGTGCTGGACTAGCAGAGACCCAGTACTTC. It is translated as CASSAGLAETQYF.

The chain couples TRBV15 to TRBJ2-3; 13 nucleotides line up with TRBD2. J gave up 5 bases and V 1 base, and 3 bases lay outside the gene matches. The CDR3 length is 16 residues. Germline V CDR1 and CDR2: LNHNV, YYDKDF (reference sequence). CDR3 residues: CATSRGTSGRRDTQYF. Here the CDR3 DNA reads TGTGCCACCAGCAGAGGGACTAGCGGGAGAAGAGATACGCAGTATTTT.

V and J are TRBV7-2 and TRBJ1-1; perhaps TRBD1 as D (5 bases). Germline CDR1 is SGHTA and CDR2 is FQGNSA. V was pared by 4 bases and J by 4 bases, with 13 bases between. This CDR3 spans 14 amino acids. The CDR3 here is CASSSTMGGTEAFF. CDR3 DNA sequence: TGTGCCAGCAGCTCGACAATGGGGGGCACTGAAGCTTTCTTT.

The chain links TRBV7-9 to TRBJ2-7, with a possible D match to TRBD1 (6 bases). The CDR3 runs to 15 residues. In germline, CDR1 is SEHNR, CDR2 FQNEAQ (reference sequence). V was shortened by 5 bases and J by 1 base, with 15 bases between the two germline ends. The CDR3: CASSKQGWGSYEQYF. In nucleotides, the CDR3 is TGTGCCAGCAGCAAACAGGGATGGGGTTCCTACGAGCAGTACTTC.

The chain employs TRBV14 and TRBJ1-1, with D perhaps matching TRBD1 (6 bases). The germline V and J ends were trimmed by 0 bases and 2 bases, with 10 bases remaining between them. Germline V CDR1 and CDR2: SGHDN, FVKESK. The CDR3 totals 15 residues. Written as DNA, the CDR3 is TGTGCCAGCAGCCAAGATCAGGGGCCAAACACTGAAGCTTTCTTT. It codes for CASSQDQGPNTEAFF.

The chain is built from TRBV30 and TRBJ1-2, with TRBD1 matching over 10 bases. The CDR3 has 14 amino acids. The junction had 8 bases not matched to a gene; V was cut back by 3 bases and J by 7 bases. CDR1 GTSNPN and CDR2 SVGIG come from the germline V gene (reference sequence). The CDR3 sequence is CAWSPGQGIFGYTF. The CDR3 DNA follows: TGTGCCTGGAGCCCGGGACAGGGGATTTTTGGCTACACCTTC.

This chain links TRBV4-3 with TRBJ2-7; D may be TRBD2 (6 bases). With 1 base removed from V and 3 bases from J, the gap between germline ends came to 10 bases. This CDR3 has 14 residues. The germline CDR1 and CDR2 sequences are LGHNA and YSLEER. CDR3 in amino acids: CASSQGAGDYEQYF. The CDR3 DNA reads TGCGCCAGCAGCCAAGGAGCGGGTGACTACGAGCAGTACTTC.

The chain links TRBV20-1 to TRBJ1-4; D is uncertain. V lost 3 bases to trimming and J lost 2 bases, with 10 bases between them. Germline loops: CDR1 DFQATT, CDR2 SNEGSKA (reference sequence). The CDR3 has 14 amino acids. The CDR3: CSASPGGTNEKLFF. For the CDR3, the DNA is TGCAGTGCTAGTCCGGGTGGTACTAATGAAAAACTGTTTTTT.

The CDR3 protein is CASSLSIDGGGGYTF. The DNA for the CDR3 is TGTGCCAGCAGTTTATCTATTGACGGCGGCGGCGGCTACACCTTC. V is TRBV27 and J is TRBJ1-2; no clear D. Germline V gene lookup returns CDR1 MNHEY and CDR2 SMNVEV (reference sequence). The CDR3 sequence is 15 residues long. Trimming pared 0 bases from V and 8 bases from J, leaving 16 bases between.

CDR3 protein: CATSDSTGGLETQYF. The CDR3, as DNA: TGTGCCACCAGTGATTCGACAGGGGGCTTAGAGACCCAGTACTTC. V gene TRBV24-1 combines with J gene TRBJ2-5; 10 nucleotides agree with TRBD1. Germline loops: CDR1 KGHDR, CDR2 SFDVKD. The trim removed 2 bases at V and 4 bases at J, leaving 3 bases unmatched. This CDR3 contains 15 residues.

This clone was seen more than once but under ten times. The J gene is TRBJ1-2, the V gene TRBV3-1 (or the pseudogene TRBV3-2); D remains unclear. Between the trimmed V and J ends, which lost 3 bases and 2 bases, there was a span of 10 bases. From germline, CDR1 is LGHDT and CDR2 YNNKEL (reference sequence). The CDR3 totals 14 residues. CDR3 residues: CASSQRRVNYGYTF. In DNA, the CDR3 is TGTGCCAGCAGCCAGAGGAGGGTGAACTATGGCTACACCTTC.

The rearrangement links TRBV5-1 to TRBJ1-2, with D unclear. This CDR3 is 16 amino acids long. V lost 4 bases, J lost 5 bases, and 21 bases lay in between. Per germline, CDR1 SGHRS and CDR2 YFSETQ. CDR3 DNA sequence: TGCGCCAGCAGCAGTTTTCTGGAGGGAGGAGGGTATGGCTACACCTTC. It yields the protein CASSSFLEGGGYGYTF. The complete variable domain, with remaining parts taken from reference TRBV5-1 and TRBJ1-2, reads KAGVTQTPRYLIKTRGQQVTLSCSPISGHRSVSWYQQTPGQGLQFLFEYFSETQRNKGNFPGRFSGRQFSNSRSEMNVSTLELGDSALYLCASSSFLEGGGYGYTFGSGTRLTVV.

The V call is TRBV19, the J call TRBJ2-5; 9 nucleotides agree with TRBD2. Germline loops: CDR1 LNHDA, CDR2 SQIVND (reference sequence). The V and J ends lost 5 bases and 4 bases, in that order; junction bases with no gene match: 5. The CDR3 is 14 residues long. CDR3: CASSRLTSGETQYF. CDR3 coding DNA: TGTGCCAGTAGTCGTCTGACTAGCGGAGAGACCCAGTACTTC.

The J gene is TRBJ1-2, the V gene TRBV15, with TRBD1 identical over 7 bases. V lost 9 bases, J lost 1 base, and 11 bases stayed unmatched. The germline V gene has CDR1 LNHNV and CDR2 YYDKDF (reference sequence). CDR3 length: 15 residues. The CDR3 region has the DNA TGTGCCACTCTCCCAGGACAGGCTGTTAACTATGGCTACACCTTC. Amino acid sequence: CATLPGQAVNYGYTF.

The rearrangement links TRBV2 to TRBJ1-1, with 7 bases identical to TRBD1. This CDR3 spans 16 amino acids. J was trimmed by 0 bases and V by 6 bases; bases with no gene match: 10. Germline CDR1 SNHLY, CDR2 FYNNEI. The CDR3 protein is CASSHGTVLMNTEAFF. The DNA of the CDR3 is TGTGCCAGCAGCCACGGGACAGTCTTGATGAACACTGAAGCTTTCTTT.

Comments on this clone: Given a much more abundant clone one base away, this may be a read error. The chain links TRBV7-3 to TRBJ1-6, with 7 positions matching TRBD1. V dropped 3 bases and J dropped 7; count of bases not matched to a gene: 0. Germline CDR1 is SGHTA and CDR2 is FQGTGA. The CDR3 is made up of 13 amino acids. The chain's CDR3 is CASSLTGNSPLHF. The CDR3 DNA follows: TGTGCCAGCAGCTTGACAGGGAATTCACCCCTCCACTTT.

The chain uses TRBV20-1 and TRBJ1-3, with D hard to call. The V gene's germline CDR1 is DFQATT and CDR2 SNEGSKA (reference sequence). The length of the CDR3 is 11 residues. V was shortened by 3 bases and J by 5 bases, with 5 bases between the two germline ends. The CDR3 coding sequence is TGCAGTGCTAGTGCTCGAAACACCATATATTTT. Residues: CSASARNTIYF.

The CDR3 spells CASSLVGGGSEQYF. In DNA, the CDR3 is TGTGCCAGCAGCTTAGTTGGGGGAGGATCCGAGCAGTACTTC. The chain has TRBV7-9 and TRBJ2-7; maybe TRBD2 (6 bases). Looked up from germline, CDR1 is SEHNR and CDR2 is FQNEAQ (reference sequence). CDR3 length equals 14 residues. Trimming removed 1 base at V and 6 bases at J, with 13 bases between.

The chain has TRBV5-1 and TRBJ2-3; TRBD2 matches at 9 bases. CDR3 length: 15 amino acids. The ends lost 0 bases at V and 4 bases at J; junction bases unmatched: 3. The V gene's germline CDR1 is SGHRS and CDR2 YFSETQ. The CDR3 sequence is CASSLEGLAPDTQYF. The DNA of the CDR3 is TGCGCCAGCAGCTTGGAGGGACTAGCTCCAGATACGCAGTATTTT. The full variable domain, rest sourced from reference TRBV5-1 and TRBJ2-3, is KAGVTQTPRYLIKTRGQQVTLSCSPISGHRSVSWYQQTPGQGLQFLFEYFSETQRNKGNFPGRFSGRQFSNSRSEMNVSTLELGDSALYLCASSLEGLAPDTQYFGPGTRLTVL.